This record looks at one TCR beta chain sequence and its context. Germline V CDR1 and CDR2: LNHDA, SQIVND (reference sequence). The CDR3 runs 15 residues. Trimming cost V 6 bases and J 5 bases, with 19 bases left between them. The sample originates from a study of blood T cell repertoires in COVID-19. About the research overall: The study drew acute and convalescent COVID-19 samples from the United States, Italy and Spain. T cells, B-cell-depleted T cells, or PBMCs provided the cDNA or gDNA that served as material.

Here immunoSEQ multiplex PCR was the method, and the copy in TCRdb shows in-frame clones only, minus some. The sample includes about 110,000 clones, around 81% of them seen just once. Sample: peripheral blood. J is TRBJ1-2 and V is TRBV19, with a possible D match to TRBD1 (6 bases). The sequence was obtained from a woman aged 70-85 years with acute or convalescent COVID-19. This CDR3 is CASSPARTASYGYTF. CDR3 coding DNA: TGTGCCAGTAGCCCTGCCCGGACAGCTTCTTATGGCTACACCTTC.